This T cell receptor (beta chain) was observed in a study of beta chain features in type 1 diabetes. Turning to the study itself: Patients looked much like healthy donors when it came to age, gender and cell yields. Notes on the study in general: VDJ junctions from patients with type 1 diabetes contained fewer insertions and more deletions. Moderate but significant shortening of TCRB CDR3s was recorded in all four CD4+ subsets from Type 1 diabetes patients.

CDR1 and CDR2 from the germline V gene are SEHNR and FQNEAQ (reference sequence). Trimming at V came to 8 bases and at J to 6 bases, leaving 13 bases not matched to a gene. The CDR3 has 14 residues. As to this clone: Its antigen is still unknown.

Investigators reverse transcribed all isolated RNA, so they sequenced expressed TCRB transcripts. Some clones are missing from TCRdb's copy, which holds only in-frame ones; the method was immunoSEQ multiplex PCR. The profile shows about 250,000 clones, 9.5% to 13% of them singletons. The chain joins TRBV7-9 to TRBJ2-7; 7 nucleotides agree with TRBD2. The sequence was collected from a young man with type 1 diabetes. The sequencing sample was made of naive CD4+ T cells from blood. CDR3: CASGGGKGVGEQYF. The CDR3 coding sequence is TGTGCCAGCGGGGGGGGGAAAGGAGTTGGCGAGCAGTACTTC. The full variable domain, its missing parts supplied by reference TRBV7-9 and TRBJ2-7, is DTGVSQNPRHKITKRGQNVTFRCDPISEHNRLYWYRQTLGQGPEFLTYFQNEAQLEKSRLLSDRFSAERPKGSFSTLEIQRTEQGDSAMYLCASGGGKGVGEQYFGPGTRLTVT.